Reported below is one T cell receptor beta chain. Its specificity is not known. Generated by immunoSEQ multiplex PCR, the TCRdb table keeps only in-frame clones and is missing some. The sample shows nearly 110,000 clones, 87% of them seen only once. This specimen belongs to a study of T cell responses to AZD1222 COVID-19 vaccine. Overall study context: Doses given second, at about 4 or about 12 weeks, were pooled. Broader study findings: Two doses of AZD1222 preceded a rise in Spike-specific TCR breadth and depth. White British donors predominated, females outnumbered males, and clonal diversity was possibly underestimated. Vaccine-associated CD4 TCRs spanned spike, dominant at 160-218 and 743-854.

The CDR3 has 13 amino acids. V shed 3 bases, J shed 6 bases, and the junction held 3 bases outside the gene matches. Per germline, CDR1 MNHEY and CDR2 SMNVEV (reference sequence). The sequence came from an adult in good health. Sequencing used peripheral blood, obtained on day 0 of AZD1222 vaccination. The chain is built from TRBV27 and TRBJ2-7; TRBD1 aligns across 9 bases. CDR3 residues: CASSLRTGVEQYF. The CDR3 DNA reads TGTGCCAGCAGTTTGCGGACAGGGGTCGAGCAGTACTTC.